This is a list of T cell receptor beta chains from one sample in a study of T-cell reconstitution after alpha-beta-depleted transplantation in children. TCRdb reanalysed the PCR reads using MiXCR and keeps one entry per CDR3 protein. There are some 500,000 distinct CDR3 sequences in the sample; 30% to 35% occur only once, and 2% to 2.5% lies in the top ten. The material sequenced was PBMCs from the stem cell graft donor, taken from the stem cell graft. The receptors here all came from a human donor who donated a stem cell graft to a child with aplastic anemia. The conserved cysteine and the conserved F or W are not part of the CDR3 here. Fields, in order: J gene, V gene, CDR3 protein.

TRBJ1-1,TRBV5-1,ASSSGTFRAYTEAF
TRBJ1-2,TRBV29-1,TVGGNLGGYT
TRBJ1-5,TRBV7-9,ASSPWGEGLSNQPQH
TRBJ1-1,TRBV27,ASSLVGQGISTEAF
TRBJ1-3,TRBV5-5,ASSLEARGLRGNTIY
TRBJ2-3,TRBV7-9,ASSASVDTQY
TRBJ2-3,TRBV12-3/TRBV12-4,ASSPQGLATDTQY
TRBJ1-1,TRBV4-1,ASSQVPGTGGEAF
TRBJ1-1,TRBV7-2,ASSFYRVNTEAF
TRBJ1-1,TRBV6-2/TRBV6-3,ASRATGEGPEAF
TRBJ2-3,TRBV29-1,SVEDRGQGTDTQY
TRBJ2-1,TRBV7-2,ASSQTPAYNEQF
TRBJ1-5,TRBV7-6,ASSPGTDSNQPQH
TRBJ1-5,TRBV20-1,SARVGTPSNQPQH
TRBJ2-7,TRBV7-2,ASTQGLAEIYEQY
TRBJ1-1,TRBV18,ASSQSGMNTEAF
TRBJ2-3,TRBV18,ASSPPDQRVTQY
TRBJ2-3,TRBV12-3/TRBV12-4,ASRETGLAGGPDTDTQY
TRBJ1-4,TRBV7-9,ASSLEAGAPGNEKLF
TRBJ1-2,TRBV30,AWRGALGARGYT
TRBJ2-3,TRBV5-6,ASSLRPDRGGTDTQY
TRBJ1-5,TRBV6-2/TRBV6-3,ASSYSVTGPYQPQH
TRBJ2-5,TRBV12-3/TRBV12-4,ASSRYTGDWEY
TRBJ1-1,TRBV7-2,ASSSDRLSEAF
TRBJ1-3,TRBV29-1,SVGTARGNTIY
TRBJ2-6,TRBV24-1,ATSVKGGSGANVLT
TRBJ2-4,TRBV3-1,ASSQAVSGPLNIQY
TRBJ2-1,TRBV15,ATGQGYNEQF
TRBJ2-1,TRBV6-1,ASSVQGAYYNEQF
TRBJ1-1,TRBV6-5,ASSYSVTGRTEAF
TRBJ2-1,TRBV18,ASSPNNEQF
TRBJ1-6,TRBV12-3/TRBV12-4,ASSRDGPNSPLH
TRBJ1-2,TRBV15,ATSRDPVLAEGYT
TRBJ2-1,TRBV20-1,SAQGLVVTEQF
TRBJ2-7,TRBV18,ASSPRTGEGEQY
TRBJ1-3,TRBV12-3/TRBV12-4,ASSFYRPGERNTIY
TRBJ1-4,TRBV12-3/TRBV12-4,ASSHNSAAGVEKLF
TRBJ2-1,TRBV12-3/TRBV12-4,ASSAGLAFDNEQF
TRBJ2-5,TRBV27,ASSLRGYQETQY
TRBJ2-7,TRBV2,ASSEGAGGLYEQY
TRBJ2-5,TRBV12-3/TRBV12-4,ASSRQTTTQETQY
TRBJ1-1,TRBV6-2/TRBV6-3,ASSSSGSGNTEAF
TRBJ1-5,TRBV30,AWSVDTLNQPQH
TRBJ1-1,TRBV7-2,ASSGHRGLTEAF
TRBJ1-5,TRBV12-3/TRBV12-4,ASRGDRGQPQH
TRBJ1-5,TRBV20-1,SAKTGSNQPQH
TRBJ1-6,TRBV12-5,ASGQQDSPLH
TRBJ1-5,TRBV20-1,SAEGGSQPQH
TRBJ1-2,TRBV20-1,SASTEGYGYT
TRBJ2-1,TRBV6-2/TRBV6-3,ASSYARTGGKGEQF
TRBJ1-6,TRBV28,ASSFASPLH
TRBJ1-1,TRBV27,ASSLSQGTRTEAF
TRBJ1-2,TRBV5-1,ASSRDSTKYGYT
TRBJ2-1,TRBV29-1,SGSGLAGSDEQF